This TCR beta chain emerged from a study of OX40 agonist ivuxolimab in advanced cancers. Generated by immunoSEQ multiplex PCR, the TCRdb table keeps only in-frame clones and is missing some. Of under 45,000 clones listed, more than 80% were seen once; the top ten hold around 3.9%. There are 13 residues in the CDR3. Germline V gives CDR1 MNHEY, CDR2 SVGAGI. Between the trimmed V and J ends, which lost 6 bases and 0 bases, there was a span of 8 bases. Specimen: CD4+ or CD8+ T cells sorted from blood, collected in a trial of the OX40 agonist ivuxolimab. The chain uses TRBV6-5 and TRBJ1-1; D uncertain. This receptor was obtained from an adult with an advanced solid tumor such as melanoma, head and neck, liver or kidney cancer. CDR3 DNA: TGTGCCAGCAGGCGACATATGAACACTGAAGCTTTCTTT. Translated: CASRRHMNTEAFF.